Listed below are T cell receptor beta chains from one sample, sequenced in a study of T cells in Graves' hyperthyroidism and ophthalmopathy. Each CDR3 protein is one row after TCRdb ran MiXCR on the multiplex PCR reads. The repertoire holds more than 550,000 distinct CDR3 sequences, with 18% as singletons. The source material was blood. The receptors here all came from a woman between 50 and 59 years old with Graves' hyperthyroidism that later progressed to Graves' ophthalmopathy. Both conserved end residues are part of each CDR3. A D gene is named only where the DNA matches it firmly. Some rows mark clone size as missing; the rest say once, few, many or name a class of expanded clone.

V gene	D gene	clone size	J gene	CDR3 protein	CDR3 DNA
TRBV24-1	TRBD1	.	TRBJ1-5	CATSDRTGYRPQHF	TGTGCCACCAGTGACCGGACAGGGTATCGGCCCCAGCATTTT
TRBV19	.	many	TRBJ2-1	CASSIRQYNEQFF	TGTGCCAGTAGTATTAGGCAGTACAATGAGCAGTTCTTC
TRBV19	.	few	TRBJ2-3	CASRGGGSRVADTQYF	TGTGCCAGTAGAGGGGGAGGGAGCAGGGTCGCAGATACGCAGTATTTT
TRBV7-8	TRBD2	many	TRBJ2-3	CASKSGGAFTDTQYF	TGTGCCAGCAAGAGCGGGGGGGCATTCACAGATACGCAGTATTTT
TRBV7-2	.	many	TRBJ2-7	CASSLRGHSYEQYF	TGTGCCAGCAGCTTGCGGGGGCATTCCTACGAGCAGTACTTC
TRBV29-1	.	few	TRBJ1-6	CSVEEASGSPLHF	TGCAGCGTTGAGGAAGCCTCAGGTTCACCCCTCCACTTT
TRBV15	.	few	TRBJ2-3	CATSRVASGPDTQYF	TGTGCCACCAGCAGAGTAGCGAGTGGGCCAGATACGCAGTATTTT
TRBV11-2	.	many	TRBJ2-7	CASSFNGAYEQYF	TGTGCCAGCAGCTTTAATGGGGCCTACGAGCAGTACTTC
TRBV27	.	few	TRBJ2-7	CASRIDRSLSYEQYF	TGTGCCAGCAGGATAGACAGATCCCTTTCCTACGAGCAGTACTTC
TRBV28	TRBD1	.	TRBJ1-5	CASSFQYTLTGVGQPQHF	TGTGCCAGCAGTTTCCAATATACTCTCACAGGGGTCGGCCAGCCCCAGCATTTT
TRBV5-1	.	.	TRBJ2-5	CASSLFLLEETQYF	TGCGCCAGCAGCTTATTTCTACTAGAGGAGACCCAGTACTTC
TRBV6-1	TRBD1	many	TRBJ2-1	CASSPLGRGLPSSSYNEQFF	TGTGCCAGCAGTCCCCTCGGTAGGGGGCTACCCTCGAGCTCCTACAATGAGCAGTTCTTC
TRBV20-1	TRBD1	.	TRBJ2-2	CSAREAGQGGTGELFF	TGCAGTGCTAGAGAGGCGGGACAGGGAGGCACCGGGGAGCTGTTTTTT
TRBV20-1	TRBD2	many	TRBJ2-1	CSASGLAELRYNEQFF	TGCAGTGCTTCTGGACTAGCGGAATTGCGGTACAATGAGCAGTTCTTC
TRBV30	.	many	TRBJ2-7	CAWGRAAHEQYF	TGTGCCTGGGGACGGGCGGCTCACGAGCAGTACTTC
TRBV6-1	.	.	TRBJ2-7	CASSMEGEQYF	TGTGCCAGCAGTATGGAGGGCGAGCAGTACTTC
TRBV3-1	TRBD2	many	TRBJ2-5	CASSQDIGLAGEETQYF	TGTGCCAGCAGCCAAGATATTGGACTAGCGGGGGAAGAGACCCAGTACTTC
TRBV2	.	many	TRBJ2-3	CASSEQQGLADTQYF	TGTGCCAGCAGTGAACAACAGGGTTTGGCAGATACGCAGTATTTT
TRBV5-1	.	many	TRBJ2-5	CASSVGGETQYF	TGCGCCAGCAGTGTTGGAGGCGAGACCCAGTACTTC
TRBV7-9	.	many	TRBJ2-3	CASSLVPASPDTQYF	TGTGCCAGCAGCTTAGTTCCAGCGTCCCCAGATACGCAGTATTTT
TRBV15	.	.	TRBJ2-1	CATKGFRGPKQFF	TGTGCCACAAAGGGTTTCCGGGGGCCGAAGCAGTTCTTC
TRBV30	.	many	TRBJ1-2	CAWSVGGPGYGYTF	TGTGCCTGGAGTGTAGGTGGACCGGGCTATGGCTACACCTTC
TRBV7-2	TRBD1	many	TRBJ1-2	CASSLAQQGAGGYGYTF	TGTGCCAGCAGCTTAGCCCAGCAGGGGGCAGGGGGCTATGGCTACACCTTC
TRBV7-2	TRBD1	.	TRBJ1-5	CASSVWTGNHYSNQPQHF	TGTGCCAGCAGCGTTTGGACAGGGAACCACTATAGCAATCAGCCCCAGCATTTT
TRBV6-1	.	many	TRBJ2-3	CASSPGLGHLADTQYF	TGTGCCAGCAGCCCCGGTTTGGGACACCTGGCAGATACGCAGTATTTT
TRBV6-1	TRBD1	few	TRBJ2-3	CASRGTGGRSDTQYF	TGTGCCAGCAGGGGGACAGGGGGTCGATCAGATACGCAGTATTTT
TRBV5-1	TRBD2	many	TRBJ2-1	CASSPSIGGAHNEQFF	TGCGCCAGCAGCCCGAGTATCGGGGGGGCCCACAATGAGCAGTTCTTC
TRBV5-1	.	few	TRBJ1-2	CASSSGSPGDGYTF	TGCGCCAGCAGCTCCGGAAGTCCAGGGGACGGCTACACCTTC
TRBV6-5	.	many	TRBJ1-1	CASSYSGGTEAFF	TGTGCCAGCAGTTACTCGGGGGGTACTGAAGCTTTCTTT
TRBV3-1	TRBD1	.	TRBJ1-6	CASSVTGASYKDSPLHF	TGTGCCAGCAGCGTTACAGGGGCGTCATATAAGGATTCACCCCTCCACTTT
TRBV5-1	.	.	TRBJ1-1	CASSLAGVQMNTEAFF	TGCGCCAGCAGCTTGGCAGGGGTACAAATGAACACTGAAGCTTTCTTT
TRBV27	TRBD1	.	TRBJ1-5	CASSTGQGCQPQHF	TGTGCCAGCAGTACCGGACAGGGCTGTCAGCCCCAGCATTTT
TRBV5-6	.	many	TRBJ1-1	CASSPYPDSLNTEAFF	TGTGCCAGCAGCCCATACCCCGACAGCTTGAACACTGAAGCTTTCTTT
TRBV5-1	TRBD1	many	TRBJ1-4	CASSDRVSEKLFF	TGCGCCAGCTCCGACAGGGTCAGTGAAAAACTGTTTTTT
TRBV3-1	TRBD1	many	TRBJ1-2	CASSQGGSGTGSGYTF	TGTGCCAGCAGCCAGGGGGGGTCCGGGACAGGGAGCGGCTACACCTTC
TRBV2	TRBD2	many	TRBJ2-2	CASSALAGVTGELFF	TGTGCCAGCAGCGCATTAGCGGGGGTCACCGGGGAGCTGTTTTTT
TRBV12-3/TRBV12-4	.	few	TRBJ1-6	CVSTWGITAGSPLHF	TGTGTCAGCACCTGGGGCATAACAGCGGGATCACCCCTCCACTTT
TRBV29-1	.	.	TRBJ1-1	CSVEDPNTEAFF	TGCAGCGTTGAAGATCCGAACACTGAAGCTTTCTTT
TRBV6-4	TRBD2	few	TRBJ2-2	CASSYSAGSTGELFF	TGTGCCAGCAGTTACTCAGCGGGGAGCACCGGGGAGCTGTTTTTT
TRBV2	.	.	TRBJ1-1	CASSFKSLSTEAFF	TGTGCCAGCAGTTTTAAATCTTTGAGCACTGAAGCTTTCTTT
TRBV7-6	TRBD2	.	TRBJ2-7	CASSLESGAVYEQYF	TGTGCCAGCAGCTTAGAGAGCGGGGCGGTCTACGAGCAGTACTTC
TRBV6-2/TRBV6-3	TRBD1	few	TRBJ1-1	CASSYDRTGRSRNTEAFF	TGTGCCAGCAGTTACGATCGGACAGGAAGGAGCAGGAACACTGAAGCTTTCTTT
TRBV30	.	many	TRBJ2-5	CAWIGDGLLGTQYF	TGTGCCTGGATAGGGGACGGACTGTTGGGGACCCAGTACTTC
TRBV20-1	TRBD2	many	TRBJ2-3	CSVLAGGTDTQYF	TGCAGTGTGCTAGCGGGGGGGACAGATACGCAGTATTTT
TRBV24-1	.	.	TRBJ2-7	CATSDPGNSYEQYF	TGTGCCACCAGTGACCCGGGAAACTCCTACGAGCAGTACTTC
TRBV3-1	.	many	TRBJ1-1	CASSQVWGAGTEAFF	TGTGCCAGCAGCCAAGTATGGGGGGCAGGGACTGAAGCTTTCTTT
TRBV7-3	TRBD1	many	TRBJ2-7	CASTLRQGAEEQYF	TGTGCCAGCACGTTAAGGCAGGGGGCTGAGGAGCAGTACTTC